Listed below are T cell receptor beta chains from one sample, sequenced in a study of siplizumab effects on memory and regulatory T cells. Repertoires were generated with immunoSEQ multiplex PCR, while TCRdb's copy carries only in-frame clones and drops some. This sample has 85,000 to 95,000 clones, with 90% to 95% found just once. Sequencing was carried out using non-Treg CD4+ T cells sorted from blood. Receptors originate from a human donor in good health. Each CDR3 is given without its conserved first and last residue. Rows give clone size only sometimes, using once, few, many, or a class for an expanded clone.

clone_size j_call v_call cdr3_aa
once TRBJ2-1 TRBV11-2 ASSLESVGGNEQF
NA TRBJ1-4 TRBV7-7 ASSPFEALNEKLF
NA TRBJ2-1 TRBV5-4 ASSLGGGGRNEQF
NA TRBJ2-5 TRBV7-8 ASSLGAREQY
NA TRBJ1-1 TRBV20-1 RGREVSSGI
NA TRBJ1-1 TRBV18 ASSSRGGRLYTEAF
NA TRBJ2-2 TRBV5-1 ASSLQGPTGELF
NA TRBJ1-4 TRBV5-1 ASSSGQGGEKLF
NA TRBJ2-2 TRBV5-1 ASSLDRARPTGELF
NA TRBJ2-2 TRBV19 ASSNGQGGFGELF
NA TRBJ2-4 TRBV30 AWSLLRGELAKNIQY
NA TRBJ2-7 TRBV6-1 ASSQGRSYEQY
NA TRBJ2-2 TRBV7-2 ASSLLGGVSGELF
NA TRBJ2-7 TRBV28 ASSLTGDRPG
NA TRBJ2-7 TRBV10-3 AITVTHFSARGLSSYEQY
NA TRBJ2-7 TRBV9 ASSVGTGGYYEQY
NA TRBJ2-1 TRBV19 ASSRGLAQF
NA TRBJ2-2 TRBV25-1 ASSRTGETGELF